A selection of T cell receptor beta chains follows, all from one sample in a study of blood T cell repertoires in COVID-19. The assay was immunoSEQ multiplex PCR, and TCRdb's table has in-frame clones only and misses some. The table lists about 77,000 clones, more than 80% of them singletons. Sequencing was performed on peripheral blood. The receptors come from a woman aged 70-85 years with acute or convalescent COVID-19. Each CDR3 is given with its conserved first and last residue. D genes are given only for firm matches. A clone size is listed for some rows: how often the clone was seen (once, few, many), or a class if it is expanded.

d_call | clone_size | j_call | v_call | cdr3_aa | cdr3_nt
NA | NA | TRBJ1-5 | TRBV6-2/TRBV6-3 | CASSRWTEYSNQPQHF | TGTGCCAGCAGTCGATGGACAGAGTATAGCAATCAGCCCCAGCATTTT
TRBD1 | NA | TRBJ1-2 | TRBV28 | CASSQGAGNYGYTF | TGTGCCAGCAGTCAGGGGGCCGGAAACTATGGCTACACCTTC
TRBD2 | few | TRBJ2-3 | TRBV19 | CASSRAGGSTDTQYF | TGTGCCAGTAGTCGAGCGGGGGGGAGCACAGATACGCAGTATTTT
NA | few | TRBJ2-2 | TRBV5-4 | CASSAGQGPNTGELFF | TGTGCCAGCAGCGCTGGGCAGGGTCCGAACACCGGGGAGCTGTTTTTT
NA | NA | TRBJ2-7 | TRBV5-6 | CASSSLDSSYEQYF | TGTGCCAGCAGCTCCTTGGACAGCTCCTACGAGCAGTACTTC
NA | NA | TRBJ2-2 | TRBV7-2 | CASSPAGIQGTGELFF | TGTGCCAGCAGCCCCGCGGGCATCCAAGGCACCGGGGAGCTGTTTTTT
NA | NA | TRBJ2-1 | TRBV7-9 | CASSSTEYNEQFF | TGTGCCAGCAGCTCGACAGAATACAATGAGCAGTTCTTC
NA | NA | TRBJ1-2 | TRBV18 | CASSPVGAGNYGYTF | TGTGCCAGCTCACCCGTTGGAGCCGGAAACTATGGCTACACCTTC
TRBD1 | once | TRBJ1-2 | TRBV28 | CASRSGQGQTGYTF | TGTGCCAGCAGATCCGGACAGGGCCAGACTGGCTACACCTTC
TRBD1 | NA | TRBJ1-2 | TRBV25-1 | CASSESGQGIHYGYTF | TGTGCCAGCAGTGAGTCGGGACAGGGGATTCACTATGGCTACACCTTC
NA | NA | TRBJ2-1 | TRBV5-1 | CASSPSLAESNEQFF | TGCGCCAGCAGCCCCTCACTAGCTGAGAGCAATGAGCAGTTCTTC
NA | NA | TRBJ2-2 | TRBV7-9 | CASSSPTGANTGELFF | TGTGCCAGCAGCTCCCCGACAGGCGCGAACACCGGGGAGCTGTTTTTT
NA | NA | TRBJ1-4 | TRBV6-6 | CASSYQGSNEKLFF | TGTGCCAGCAGTTACCAGGGGAGTAATGAAAAACTGTTTTTT
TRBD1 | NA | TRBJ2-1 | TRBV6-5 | CATLGTEYNEQFF | TGTGCCACGCTCGGGACAGAATACAATGAGCAGTTCTTC
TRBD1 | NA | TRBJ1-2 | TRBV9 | CASHTGAGYGYTF | TGTGCCAGCCATACAGGGGCGGGCTATGGCTACACCTTC
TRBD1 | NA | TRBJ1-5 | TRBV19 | CASSPGTARNQPQHF | TGTGCCAGTAGTCCGGGGACAGCAAGGAATCAGCCCCAGCATTTT
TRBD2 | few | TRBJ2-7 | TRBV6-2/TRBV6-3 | CASSYSTSGGFSYEQYF | TGTGCCAGCAGTTACTCAACTAGCGGGGGGTTCTCCTACGAGCAGTACTTC
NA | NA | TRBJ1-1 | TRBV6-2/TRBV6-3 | CASSTGTSGGAFF | TGTGCCAGCAGTACCGGGACCTCGGGAGGAGCTTTCTTT
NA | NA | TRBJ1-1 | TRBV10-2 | CASSGNSLNTEAFF | TGCGCCAGCAGTGGTAACAGCCTGAACACTGAAGCTTTCTTT
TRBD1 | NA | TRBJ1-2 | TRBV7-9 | CASSPALTGIPNYGYTF | TGTGCCAGCAGCCCCGCATTGACAGGGATCCCTAACTATGGCTACACCTTC
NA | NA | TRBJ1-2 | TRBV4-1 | CASSQVGQGHYGYTF | TGCGCCAGCAGCCAAGTAGGGCAGGGTCACTATGGCTACACCTTC
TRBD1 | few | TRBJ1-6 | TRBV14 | CASSQATGGLNSPLHF | TGTGCCAGCAGCCAAGCCACAGGGGGCCTCAATTCACCCCTCCACTTT
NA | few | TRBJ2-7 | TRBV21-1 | CASSPGEKFFYEQYF | TGTGCCAGCAGCCCTGGGGAGAAGTTCTTCTACGAGCAGTACTTC
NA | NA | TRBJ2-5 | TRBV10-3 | CAISDRPQETQYF | TGTGCCATCAGTGACAGGCCCCAAGAGACCCAGTACTTC
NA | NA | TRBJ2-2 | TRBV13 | CASTSAGTGELFF | TGTGCCAGCACCAGCGCAGGGACCGGGGAGCTGTTTTTT
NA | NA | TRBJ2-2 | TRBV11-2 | CASSLGRGAGELFF | TGTGCCAGCAGCTTAGGCAGGGGTGCCGGGGAGCTGTTTTTT
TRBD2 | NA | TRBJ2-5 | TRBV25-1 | CASSETGLAGTRETQYF | TGTGCCAGCAGTGAAACGGGACTAGCGGGGACCCGGGAGACCCAGTACTTC
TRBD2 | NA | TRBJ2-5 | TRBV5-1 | CASSLKTSGGETQYF | TGCGCCAGCAGCTTGAAAACTAGCGGGGGGGAGACCCAGTACTTC
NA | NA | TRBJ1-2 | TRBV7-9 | CASSPSDRYLNYGYTF | TGTGCCAGCAGCCCGTCAGACAGGTACCTAAACTATGGCTACACCTTC
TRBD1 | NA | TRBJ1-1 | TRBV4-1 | CASSQDRSIGTEAFF | TGCGCCAGCAGCCAGGACAGGTCAATAGGAACTGAAGCTTTCTTT
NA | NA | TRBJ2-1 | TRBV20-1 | CSANGRDEQFF | TGCAGTGCTAACGGCAGGGATGAGCAGTTCTTC
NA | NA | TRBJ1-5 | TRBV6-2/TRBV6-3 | CASSYSKQPGNQPQHF | TGTGCCAGCAGTTACTCGAAACAGCCAGGGAATCAGCCCCAGCATTTT
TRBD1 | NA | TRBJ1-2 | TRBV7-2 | CASSLGGHPGQQSPTF | TGTGCCAGCAGCTTAGGGGGGCACCCGGGACAGCAATCGCCCACCTTC
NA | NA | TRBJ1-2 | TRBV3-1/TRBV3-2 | CASSLQRVNYGYTF | TGTGCCAGCAGCCTCCAGAGGGTTAACTATGGCTACACCTTC
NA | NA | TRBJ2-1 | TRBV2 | CASSSSNSYNEQFF | TGTGCCAGCAGTTCTAGCAACTCCTACAATGAGCAGTTCTTC
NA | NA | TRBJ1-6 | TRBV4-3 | CASSQDRGRNSPLHF | TGCGCCAGCAGCCAAGATCGGGGGAGGAATTCACCCCTCCACTTT
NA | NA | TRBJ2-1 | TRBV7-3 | CASSSWSNEQFF | TGTGCCAGCAGCTCCTGGAGCAATGAGCAGTTCTTC
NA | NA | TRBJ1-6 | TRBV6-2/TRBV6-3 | CASSYETGLGSPLHF | TGTGCCAGCAGTTACGAGACAGGCCTGGGTTCACCCCTCCACTTT
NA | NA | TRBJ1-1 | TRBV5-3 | CARSLVRLPRTEAFF | TGTGCCAGAAGCTTGGTCCGTCTTCCTAGGACTGAAGCTTTCTTT
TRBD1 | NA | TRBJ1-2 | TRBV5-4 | CASSFGTGGNYGYTF | TGTGCCAGCAGCTTCGGGACAGGGGGCAACTATGGCTACACCTTC
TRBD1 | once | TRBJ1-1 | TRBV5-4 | CASPGDRGILNTEAFF | TGTGCCAGCCCCGGGGACAGGGGGATTTTGAACACTGAAGCTTTCTTT
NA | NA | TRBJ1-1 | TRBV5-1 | CASSLEQTNTEAFF | TGCGCCAGCAGCTTGGAACAGACAAACACTGAAGCTTTCTTT
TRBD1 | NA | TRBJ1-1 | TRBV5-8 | CASSPRDRVNTEAFF | TGTGCCAGCAGCCCCCGGGACAGGGTGAACACTGAAGCTTTCTTT
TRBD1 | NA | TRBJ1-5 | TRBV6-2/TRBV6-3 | CASSYETGWKHF | TGTGCCAGCAGTTACGAGACAGGGTGGAAGCATTTT
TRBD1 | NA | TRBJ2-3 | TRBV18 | CASSPPRTGYQDTQYF | TGTGCCAGCTCACCGCCGAGGACAGGGTATCAAGATACGCAGTATTTT
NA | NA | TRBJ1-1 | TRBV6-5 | CASTNRVTEAFF | TGTGCCAGCACCAACAGGGTCACTGAAGCTTTCTTT
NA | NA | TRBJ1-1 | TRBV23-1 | CASLLSPENTEAFF | TGCGCCAGCCTCTTAAGTCCAGAAAACACTGAAGCTTTCTTT
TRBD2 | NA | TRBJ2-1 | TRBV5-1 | CASSAAGTYNEQFF | TGCGCCAGCAGCGCAGCGGGGACCTACAATGAGCAGTTCTTC
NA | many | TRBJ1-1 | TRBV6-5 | CASNMVQGPEAFF | TGTGCCAGCAACATGGTACAGGGCCCTGAAGCTTTCTTT
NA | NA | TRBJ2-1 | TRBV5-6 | CASSLGTSYNEQFF | TGTGCCAGCAGCTTAGGGACATCGTACAATGAGCAGTTCTTC
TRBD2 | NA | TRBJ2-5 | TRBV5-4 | CASSLAGRQETQYF | TGTGCCAGCAGCCTAGCGGGCCGCCAAGAGACCCAGTACTTC
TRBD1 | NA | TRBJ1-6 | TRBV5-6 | CASSSDRENSPLHF | TGTGCCAGCAGCTCGGACAGGGAAAATTCACCCCTCCACTTT
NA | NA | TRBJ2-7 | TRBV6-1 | CASSEGQGLGDEQYF | TGTGCCAGCAGTGAAGGTCAGGGTCTTGGGGACGAGCAGTACTTC
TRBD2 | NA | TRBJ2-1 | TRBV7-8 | CASQGASGGAKYQFF | TGTGCCAGCCAAGGGGCTAGCGGGGGGGCGAAATACCAGTTCTTC
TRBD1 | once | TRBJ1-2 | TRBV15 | CATSREGNTGTGTYGYTF | TGTGCCACCAGCAGAGAGGGTAATACTGGGACAGGGACCTATGGCTACACCTTC